The 3 T cell receptor beta chains given below trace back to one sample, sequenced in a study of blood T cell repertoires in COVID-19. TCRdb keeps only in-frame clones here, not all; method: immunoSEQ multiplex PCR. The table lists more than 250,000 clones, roughly 91% of them singletons. Sequencing input: peripheral blood. The source is a man over 45 with active or convalescent COVID-19.

The J gene is TRBJ1-4, the V gene TRBV4-1, with D tentatively TRBD1 (5 bases). Germline CDR1 reads MGHRA; CDR2 reads YSYEKL. V lost 2 bases and J lost 6, with 10 bases in between. This CDR3 has 14 amino acids. Written as DNA, the CDR3 is TGCGCCAGCAGCCAAATGGGGGGAGATGAAAAACTGTTTTTT. Its protein is CASSQMGGDEKLFF.

This chain connects TRBV19 to TRBJ2-7; 12 bases match TRBD1. With 4 bases clipped from V and 5 bases from J, the junction kept 12 bases outside the gene matches. CDR1 LNHDA and CDR2 SQIVND come from the germline V gene (reference sequence). This CDR3 region has 17 residues. The CDR3 DNA reads as TGTGCCAGTAGTAGACGTTCATGGGGACAGGGGGCAAACGAGCAGTACTTC. Protein sequence: CASSRRSWGQGANEQYF.

The chain employs TRBV5-6 and TRBJ1-6; a possible D gene is TRBD1 (5 bases). With 4 bases removed from V and 9 bases from J, the gap between germline ends came to 11 bases. The germline V gene has CDR1 SGHDT and CDR2 YYEEEE. The CDR3 sequence is 13 residues long. In DNA, the CDR3 is TGTGCCAGCAGCCGCGACAGTTTTTCACCCCTCCACTTT. Its protein is CASSRDSFSPLHF.